This T cell receptor (beta chain) was profiled in a study of shared clonotypes between healthy human individuals. Background on the study: Each donor contributed plates that comprised three CD4 naive, three CD4 memory, two CD8 naive and one CD8 memory.

Study-wide results and limits: It was observed that approximately 5% of naive CD4 clonotypes were shared across several donors. Donor clonotype sharing was expected to depend on sequencing depth. Large depth notwithstanding, sorted-subset sequencing proved incomplete by rarefaction.

The CDR3 has 16 amino acids. The germline V gene encodes CDR1 MNHEY and CDR2 SMNVEV (reference sequence). The V segment lost 8 bases and the J segment 7 bases; nucleotides outside the gene matches: 14. This clone came up once. Its matching antigen is unknown. Naive CD8 cells lacked CD45RO and underwent positive selection for CCR7, leaving out terminally differentiated effector memory CD45RA+ cells. TCRdb's copy holds only in-frame clones and misses some; the assay was immunoSEQ multiplex PCR. The table lists some 2.1 million clones, less than 95% of them singletons. The source is a man between 18 and 35 years old in good health. The sequenced sample was naive CD8+ T cells sorted from blood. The chain is built from TRBV27 and TRBJ2-2; 9 nucleotides agree with TRBD2. The CDR3 sequence: CASPMGAGGLYGELFF. The DNA for the CDR3 is TGTGCCAGCCCCATGGGGGCGGGGGGGCTCTACGGGGAGCTGTTTTTT.